In this sample, the clone carrying this T cell receptor beta chain turned up a few times. This specimen belongs to a study of T-cell reconstitution after alpha-beta-depleted transplantation in children. Preparation of the TCRbeta library was carried out with unique molecular identifiers. TCRdb re-called the PCR reads through MiXCR, storing one row per CDR3 protein. The top ten clones hold roughly 7% of a sample with approximately 93,000 distinct CDR3 sequences, 7.5% to 9.5% of them seen once. The CDR3 is 16 amino acids. Germline V gene sequence: CDR1 SGHTA, CDR2 FQGNSA. Trimming took 0 bases from V and 2 from J; bases not matched to a gene: 3.

V usage is TRBV7-2 and J usage is TRBJ1-3; 8 bases align to TRBD1. This receptor was identified in a human donor who donated a stem cell graft to a child with congenital amegakaryocytic thrombocytopenia. The sample here was PBMCs from the stem cell graft donor, taken from the stem cell graft. As DNA, the CDR3 is TGTGCCAGCAGCTTAGCGCGGACAGGGACTGGAAACACCATATATTTT. Its protein is CASSLARTGTGNTIYF.